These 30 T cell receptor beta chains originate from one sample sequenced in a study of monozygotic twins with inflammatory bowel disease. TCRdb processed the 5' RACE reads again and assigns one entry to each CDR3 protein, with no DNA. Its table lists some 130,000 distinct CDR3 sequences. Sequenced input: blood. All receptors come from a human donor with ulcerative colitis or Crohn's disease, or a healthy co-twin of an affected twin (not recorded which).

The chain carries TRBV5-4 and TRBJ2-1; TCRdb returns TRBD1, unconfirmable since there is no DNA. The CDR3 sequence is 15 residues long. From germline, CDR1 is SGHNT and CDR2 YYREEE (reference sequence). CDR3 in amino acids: CASSPRQGSYNEQFF.

CDR3 protein: CASSASGTVKGQPQHF. The chain carries TRBV7-2 and TRBJ1-5; absent DNA, TCRdb's TRBD1 call cannot be checked. The CDR3 consists of 16 residues. Germline CDR1 is SGHTA and CDR2 is FQGNSA. Full variable domain (outside the CDR3, taken from reference TRBV7-2 and TRBJ1-5): GAGVSQSPSNKVTEKGKDVELRCDPISGHTALYWYRQSLGQGLEFLIYFQGNSAPDKSGLPSDRFSAERTGGSVSTLTIQRTQQEDSAVYLCASSASGTVKGQPQHFGDGTRLSIL.

CDR3 amino acids: CASSLTGPQETQYF. The V call is TRBV5-1, the J call TRBJ2-5; TCRdb designates TRBD1, a call that cannot be tested without DNA. The CDR3 covers 14 residues. CDR1 is SGHRS, CDR2 YFSETQ, per germline.

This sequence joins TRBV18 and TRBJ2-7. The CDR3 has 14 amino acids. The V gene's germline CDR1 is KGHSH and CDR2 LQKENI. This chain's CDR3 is CASSKARASYEQYF.

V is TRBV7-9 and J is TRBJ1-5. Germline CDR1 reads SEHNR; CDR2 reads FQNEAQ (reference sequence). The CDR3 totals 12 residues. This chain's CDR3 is CASSLGIQPQHF.

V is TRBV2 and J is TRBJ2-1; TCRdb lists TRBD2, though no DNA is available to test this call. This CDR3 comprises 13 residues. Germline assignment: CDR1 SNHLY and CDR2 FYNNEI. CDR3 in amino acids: CASKTSGRDEQFF.

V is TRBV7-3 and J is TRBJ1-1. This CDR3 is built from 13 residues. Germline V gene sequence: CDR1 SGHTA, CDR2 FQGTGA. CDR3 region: CASTSKGGTESFF.

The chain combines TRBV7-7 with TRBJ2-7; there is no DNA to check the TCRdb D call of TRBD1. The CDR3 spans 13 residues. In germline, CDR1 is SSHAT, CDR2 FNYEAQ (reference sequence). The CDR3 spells CASSRGMGAEQYF. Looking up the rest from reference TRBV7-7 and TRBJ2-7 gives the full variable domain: GAGVSQSPRYKVTKRGQDVTLRCDPISSHATLYWYQQALGQGPEFLTYFNYEAQPDKSGLPSDRFSAERPEGSISTLTIQRTEQRDSAMYRCASSRGMGAEQYFGPGTRLTVT.

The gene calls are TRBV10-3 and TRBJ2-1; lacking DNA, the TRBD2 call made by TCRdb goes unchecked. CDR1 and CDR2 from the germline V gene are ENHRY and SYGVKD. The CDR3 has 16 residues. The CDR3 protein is CAISAQPGLKRDEQFF.

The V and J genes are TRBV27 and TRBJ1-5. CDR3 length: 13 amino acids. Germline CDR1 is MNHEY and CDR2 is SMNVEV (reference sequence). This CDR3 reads CASSRGRGQPQHF.

The CDR3 sequence: CASSLGRSVNTYEQYF. The chain uses TRBV11-2 and TRBJ2-7. This CDR3 comprises 16 residues. Germline assignment: CDR1 SGHAT and CDR2 FQNNGV.

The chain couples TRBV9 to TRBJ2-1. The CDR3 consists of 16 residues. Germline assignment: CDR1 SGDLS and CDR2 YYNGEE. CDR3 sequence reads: CASSVATPNSYNEQFF.

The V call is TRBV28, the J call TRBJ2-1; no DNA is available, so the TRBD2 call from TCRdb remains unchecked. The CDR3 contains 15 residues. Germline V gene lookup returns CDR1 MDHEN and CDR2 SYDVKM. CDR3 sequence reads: CAISGRTSGSLKQFF.

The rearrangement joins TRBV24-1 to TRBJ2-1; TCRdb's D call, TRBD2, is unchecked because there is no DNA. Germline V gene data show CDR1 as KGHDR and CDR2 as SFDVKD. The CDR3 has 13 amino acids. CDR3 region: CATSGTSGRVLFF.

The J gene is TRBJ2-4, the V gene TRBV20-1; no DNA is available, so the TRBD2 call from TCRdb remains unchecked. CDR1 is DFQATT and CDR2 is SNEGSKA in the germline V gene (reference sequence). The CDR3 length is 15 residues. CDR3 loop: CSALEQGVTKNMQYF.

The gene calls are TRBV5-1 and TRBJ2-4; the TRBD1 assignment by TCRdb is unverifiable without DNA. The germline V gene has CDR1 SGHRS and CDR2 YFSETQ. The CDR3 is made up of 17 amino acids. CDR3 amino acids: CASSLGPVQGDKNIQYF.

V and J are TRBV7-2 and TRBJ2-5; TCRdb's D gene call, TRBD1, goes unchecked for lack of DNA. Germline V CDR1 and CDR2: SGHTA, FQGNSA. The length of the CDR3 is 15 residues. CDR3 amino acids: CASSLAVTGRETQYF.

This chain's CDR3 is CASSSSGAPYEQYF. The V gene is TRBV7-9, the J gene TRBJ2-7; TCRdb designates TRBD2, a call that cannot be tested without DNA. The germline gives CDR1 SEHNR, CDR2 FQNEAQ (reference sequence). The CDR3 spans 14 residues.

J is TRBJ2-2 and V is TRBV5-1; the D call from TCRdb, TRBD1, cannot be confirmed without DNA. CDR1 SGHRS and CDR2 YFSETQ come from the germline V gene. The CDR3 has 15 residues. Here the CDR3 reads CASSLGQGATGELFF.

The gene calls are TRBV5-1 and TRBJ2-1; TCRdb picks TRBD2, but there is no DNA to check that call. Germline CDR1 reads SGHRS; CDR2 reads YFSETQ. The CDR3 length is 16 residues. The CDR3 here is CASSAQTSGSFNEQFF.

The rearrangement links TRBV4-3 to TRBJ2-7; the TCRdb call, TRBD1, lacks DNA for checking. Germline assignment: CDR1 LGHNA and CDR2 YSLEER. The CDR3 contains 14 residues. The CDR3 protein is CASSQGDRAYEQYF.

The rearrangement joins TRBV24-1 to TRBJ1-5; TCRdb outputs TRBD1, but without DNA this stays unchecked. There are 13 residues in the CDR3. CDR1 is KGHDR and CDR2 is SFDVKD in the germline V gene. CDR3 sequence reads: CATNSGLNQPQHF.

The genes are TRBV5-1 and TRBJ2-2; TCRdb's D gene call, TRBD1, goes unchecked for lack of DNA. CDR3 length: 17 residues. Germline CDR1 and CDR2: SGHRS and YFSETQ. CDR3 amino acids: CASSLLGRELDTGELFF.

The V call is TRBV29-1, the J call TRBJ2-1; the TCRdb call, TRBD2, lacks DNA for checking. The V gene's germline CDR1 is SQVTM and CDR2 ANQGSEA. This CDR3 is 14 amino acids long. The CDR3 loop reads CSGGLAGDYNEQFF.

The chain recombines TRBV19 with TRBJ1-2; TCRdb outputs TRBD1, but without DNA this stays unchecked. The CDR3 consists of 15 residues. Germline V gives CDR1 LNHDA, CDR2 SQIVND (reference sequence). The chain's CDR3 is CASSPRRQGLYGYTF.

CDR3 protein: CASSPWTSGTDQFF. The J gene is TRBJ2-1, the V gene TRBV7-8; checking the TCRdb D call of TRBD2 is not possible without DNA. This CDR3 has 14 amino acids. Germline assignment: CDR1 SGHVS and CDR2 FQNEAQ.

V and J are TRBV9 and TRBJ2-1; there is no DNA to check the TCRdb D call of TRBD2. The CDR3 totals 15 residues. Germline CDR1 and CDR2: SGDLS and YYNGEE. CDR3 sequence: CASSAPPSGVNEQFF.

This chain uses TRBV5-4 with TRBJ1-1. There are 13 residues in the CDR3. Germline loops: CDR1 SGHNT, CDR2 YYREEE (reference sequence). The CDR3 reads CASRTDGMTEAFF. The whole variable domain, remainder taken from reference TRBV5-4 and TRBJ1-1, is ETGVTQSPTHLIKTRGQQVTLRCSSQSGHNTVSWYQQALGQGPQFIFQYYREEENGRGNFPPRFSGLQFPNYSSELNVNALELDDSALYLCASRTDGMTEAFFGQGTRLTVV.

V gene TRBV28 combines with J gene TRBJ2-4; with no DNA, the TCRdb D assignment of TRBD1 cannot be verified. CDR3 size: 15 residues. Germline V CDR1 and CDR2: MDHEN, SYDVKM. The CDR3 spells CASSLTGSTKNIQYF.

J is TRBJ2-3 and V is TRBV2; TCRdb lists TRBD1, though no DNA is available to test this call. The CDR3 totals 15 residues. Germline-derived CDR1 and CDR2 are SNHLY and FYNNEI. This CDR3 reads CASSEARGGTDTQYF.